The entry that follows covers one TCR beta chain sequence. Assay: immunoSEQ multiplex PCR; the TCRdb copy retains only in-frame clones and omits some. The data show just over 95,000 clones, 90% seen once. This entry is derived from a study of OX40 agonist ivuxolimab in advanced cancers. Losses at the gene ends were 5 bases for V and 5 bases for J; bases not matched to a gene: 8. Germline-derived CDR1 and CDR2 are SGHRS and YFSETQ. The CDR3 has 14 amino acids. The sample in question was CD4+ or CD8+ T cells sorted from blood, obtained in a trial of the OX40 agonist ivuxolimab. The source is an adult with an advanced solid tumor such as melanoma, head and neck, liver or kidney cancer. The chain carries TRBV5-1 and TRBJ1-2, with 8 nucleotides matching TRBD1. CDR3 bases: TGCGCCAGCAGAAAGAGCAGGGGGCTTTATGGCTACACCTTC. Translating gives CASRKSRGLYGYTF.